This T cell receptor (beta chain) was captured by sequencing in a study of T cell responses to AZD1222 COVID-19 vaccine. Study results and caveats: Close to half of all spike-specific TCRs reportedly target regions of the variants that are unmutated. Repertoires were collected only later (after the peak T cell response had occurred). Clonal diversity was possibly underestimated, and the donors were mostly white British, with more females. Mapped onto spike, vaccine-associated CD4 TCRs spanned it and were dominant at 160-218 and 743-854.

Assay: immunoSEQ multiplex PCR; the TCRdb copy retains only in-frame clones and omits some. The sample yields about 62,000 clones, about 90% seen once. Regarding this clone: Its antigen is unknown.

Sequenced here: peripheral blood, sampled on day 0 of AZD1222 vaccination. This sequence was found in an adult in good health.

For the CDR3, the DNA is TGTGCCATCAGTGATTGGGACAGGGGAGGGGAGACCCAGTACTTC. Protein: CAISDWDRGGETQYF. The chain uses TRBV10-3 and TRBJ2-5; 10 nucleotides align to TRBD1. Unmatched junction bases numbered 6, after V lost 3 bases and J lost 5 bases. The length of the CDR3 is 15 residues. CDR1 is ENHRY, CDR2 SYGVKD, per germline.